This is a list of T cell receptor beta chains from one sample in a study of cytomegalovirus exposure and HLA in healthy donors. Data came from immunoSEQ multiplex PCR; TCRdb stores just in-frame clones and leaves some out. The sample has around 140,000 clones, 70% to 85% seen once. The sequencing sample was made of PBMCs. The receptors shown here come from a man younger than 40 in good health and CMV-seropositive. The CDR3 runs from the conserved cysteine through the conserved F or W. D genes are given only for firm matches. Clone size is shown for a subset of rows, as once, few, many or a class of expanded clone.

V gene: TRBV4-1
J gene: TRBJ2-3
clone size: -
D gene: TRBD1
CDR3 DNA: TGCGCCAGCAGCCAAGTGGGAAGGGCAGGGGGCAAAGATACGCAGTATTTT
CDR3 protein: CASSQVGRAGGKDTQYF

V gene: TRBV20-1
J gene: TRBJ1-1
clone size: -
D gene: -
CDR3 DNA: TGCAGTGCTCAGAGCGGGCTAGAAGCTTTCTTT
CDR3 protein: CSAQSGLEAFF

V gene: TRBV29-1
J gene: TRBJ2-7
clone size: -
D gene: -
CDR3 DNA: TGCAGCGTTGTTCAGGAATCCTACGAGCAGTACTTC
CDR3 protein: CSVVQESYEQYF

V gene: TRBV19
J gene: TRBJ2-3
clone size: -
D gene: TRBD2
CDR3 DNA: TGTGCCAGTAGTATGCTAGCGGGAGGGAAAGATACGCAGTATTTT
CDR3 protein: CASSMLAGGKDTQYF

V gene: TRBV5-1
J gene: TRBJ1-1
clone size: -
D gene: -
CDR3 DNA: TGCGCCAGCAGCTTGGTTCCCTCTGGGTCGGGTACTGAAGCTTTCTTT
CDR3 protein: CASSLVPSGSGTEAFF

V gene: TRBV5-1
J gene: TRBJ2-3
clone size: once
D gene: TRBD2
CDR3 DNA: TGCGCCAGCAGCTACCTAGCGGGGAGCACAGATACGCAGTATTTT
CDR3 protein: CASSYLAGSTDTQYF

V gene: TRBV18
J gene: TRBJ2-3
clone size: -
D gene: TRBD2
CDR3 DNA: TGTGCCAGCCGGGTAGCGGGGTTGGGCACAGATACGCAGTATTTT
CDR3 protein: CASRVAGLGTDTQYF

V gene: TRBV11-3
J gene: TRBJ2-1
clone size: -
D gene: TRBD2
CDR3 DNA: TGTGCCAGCAGCTTAGCTAGCGGGAGGAGTGCCTACAATGAGCAGTTCTTC
CDR3 protein: CASSLASGRSAYNEQFF

V gene: TRBV28
J gene: TRBJ2-7
clone size: -
D gene: TRBD2
CDR3 DNA: TGTGCCAGCAGTCCAGCGGGAGTAGGAGGCGAGCAGTACTTC
CDR3 protein: CASSPAGVGGEQYF

V gene: TRBV10-2
J gene: TRBJ2-7
clone size: -
D gene: -
CDR3 DNA: TGCGCCAGCAGTGAGACAGGGGGGGTAGAGCAGTACTTC
CDR3 protein: CASSETGGVEQYF

V gene: TRBV19
J gene: TRBJ2-1
clone size: -
D gene: -
CDR3 DNA: TGTGCCAGTAGTATCGATGAGCAGTTCTTC
CDR3 protein: CASSIDEQFF

V gene: TRBV5-4
J gene: TRBJ2-1
clone size: -
D gene: -
CDR3 DNA: TGTGCCAGCAGCTTGGGGGGTGGGGCAGGGCTCTACAATGAGCAGTTCTTC
CDR3 protein: CASSLGGGAGLYNEQFF

V gene: TRBV28
J gene: TRBJ1-2
clone size: -
D gene: TRBD1
CDR3 DNA: TGTGCCAGCAGTTCCTCGGGACAGGGGAACTATGGCTACACCTTC
CDR3 protein: CASSSSGQGNYGYTF

V gene: TRBV11-3
J gene: TRBJ1-1
clone size: -
D gene: TRBD1
CDR3 DNA: TGTGCCAGCAGCTCTAGGACAGGGAGCGGCACTGAAGCTTTCTTT
CDR3 protein: CASSSRTGSGTEAFF

V gene: TRBV6-6
J gene: TRBJ2-5
clone size: -
D gene: TRBD2
CDR3 DNA: TGTGCCAGCAGCGATAGCACAGCGGGGGAGGAGACCCAGTACTTC
CDR3 protein: CASSDSTAGEETQYF

V gene: TRBV7-3
J gene: TRBJ2-3
clone size: -
D gene: TRBD2
CDR3 DNA: TGTGCCAGCAGCTTAACCCTCACTAGCGGGAGGGCCACAGATACGCAGTATTTT
CDR3 protein: CASSLTLTSGRATDTQYF